What follows are 18 T cell receptor beta chains derived from one specimen sequenced in a study of T cell responses to AZD1222 COVID-19 vaccine. Some clones are missing from TCRdb's copy, which holds only in-frame ones; the method was immunoSEQ multiplex PCR. The sample holds nearly 35,000 clones, approximately 80% seen once. The sample in question was peripheral blood, obtained 28 days after the second AZD1222 dose. The receptors derive from an adult who received the AZD1222 COVID-19 vaccine.

In its sample, this clone ranks as medium-sized (0.01 to 0.1%). The chain combines TRBV2 with TRBJ1-5; TRBD1 agrees at 9 bases. The CDR3 runs to 15 residues. Per germline, CDR1 SNHLY and CDR2 FYNNEI. The V gene end was trimmed by 6 bases and the J gene end by 3 bases; junction bases not matched to a gene: 6. CDR3 sequence (DNA): TGTGCCAGCAGACCCGGGACAGGGTCCAATCAGCCCCAGCATTTT. Translated: CASRPGTGSNQPQHF.

V gene TRBV7-8 combines with J gene TRBJ2-5; TRBD2 matches at 8 bases. The CDR3 spans 17 residues. CDR1 is SGHVS and CDR2 is FQNEAQ in the germline V gene. The V segment lost 5 bases and the J segment 1 base; nucleotides outside the gene matches: 12. This CDR3 reads CASSPTTGGPFQETQYF. The CDR3 bases are TGTGCCAGCAGCCCGACAACGGGGGGGCCCTTCCAAGAGACCCAGTACTTC. The whole variable domain, filled in from reference TRBV7-8 and TRBJ2-5, reads GAGVSQSPRYKVAKRGQDVALRCDPISGHVSLFWYQQALGQGPEFLTYFQNEAQLDKSGLPSDRFFAERPEGSVSTLKIQRTQQEDSAVYLCASSPTTGGPFQETQYFGPGTRLLVL.

This chain uses TRBV14 with TRBJ1-1; D remains ambiguous. Trimming pared 2 bases from V and 0 bases from J, leaving 7 bases between. The CDR3 loop spans 14 amino acids. The germline CDR1 and CDR2 sequences are SGHDN and FVKESK. CDR3 region: CASSQQKLNTEAFF. In DNA form, the CDR3 reads TGTGCCAGCAGCCAACAGAAGTTGAACACTGAAGCTTTCTTT.

The chain employs TRBV11-2 and TRBJ2-7; D call uncertain. The V gene's germline CDR1 is SGHAT and CDR2 FQNNGV. The CDR3 is 12 amino acids. V was clipped by 5 bases and J by 9 bases, with 14 bases between them. For the CDR3, the DNA is TGTGCCAGCAGCCCTGGCCGTCCGGGGCAGTACTTC. Amino acid sequence: CASSPGRPGQYF.

The chain carries TRBV28 and TRBJ2-7; tentative D call: TRBD1 (6 bases). CDR1 is MDHEN, CDR2 SYDVKM, per germline. This CDR3 is built from 15 residues. Trimming removed 2 bases from V and 2 bases from J, with 13 bases in between. The CDR3 region has the DNA TGTGCCAGCAGTTTAGGGTCCACAGGGACCTACGAGCAGTACGTC. It yields the protein CASSLGSTGTYEQYV.

This chain joins TRBV12-5 and TRBJ2-1; D possibly corresponds to TRBD1 (5 bases). Germline V gene data show CDR1 as LGHNT and CDR2 as FRNRAP. V was trimmed by 3 bases and J by 15 bases, leaving 12 bases between them. The CDR3 has 11 residues. CDR3 bases: TGTGCTAGTGGTTTAGTGGGGCCCCGGTTCTTC. Residues: CASGLVGPRFF. Looking up the rest from reference TRBV12-5 and TRBJ2-1 gives the full variable domain: DARVTQTPRHKVTEMGQEVTMRCQPILGHNTVFWYRQTMMQGLELLAYFRNRAPLDDSGMPKDRFSAEMPDATLATLKIQPSEPRDSAVYFCASGLVGPRFFGPGTRLTVL.

As DNA, the CDR3 is TGTGCCATCAGCTCAAGACAGGGAGGCGAAAAACTGTTTTTT. Protein product: CAISSRQGGEKLFF. V gene TRBV10-3 combines with J gene TRBJ1-4; 7 bases match TRBD1. The length of the CDR3 is 14 residues. V lost 6 bases to trimming and J lost 8 bases; unmatched junction nucleotides: 9. Germline V gene data show CDR1 as ENHRY and CDR2 as SYGVKD.

The chain carries TRBV2 and TRBJ1-1; tentatively, D is TRBD1 (5 bases). This CDR3 contains 18 residues. With 1 base removed from V and 0 bases from J, the gap between germline ends came to 18 bases. CDR1 is SNHLY, CDR2 FYNNEI, per germline. CDR3 in DNA: TGTGCCAGCAGTGAAGGGCCGGGGCAAAGATTAATGAACACTGAAGCTTTCTTT. Encoded protein: CASSEGPGQRLMNTEAFF.

The chain recombines TRBV6-5 with TRBJ2-4; D remains ambiguous. The CDR3 covers 14 residues. Between the trimmed V and J ends, which lost 8 bases and 0 bases, there was a span of 11 bases. Germline-derived CDR1 and CDR2 are MNHEY and SVGAGI. DNA for the CDR3: TGTGCCAGCTCCGGTGCCATAGCCAAAAACATTCAGTACTTC. This gives the protein CASSGAIAKNIQYF.

The chain combines TRBV18 with TRBJ2-1; 7 nucleotides match TRBD2. In germline, CDR1 is KGHSH, CDR2 LQKENI. The CDR3 extends over 15 amino acids. The V gene end was trimmed by 2 bases and the J gene end by 7 bases; junction bases not matched to a gene: 8. CDR3 in amino acids: CASSPGGLPGNEQFF. CDR3 DNA: TGTGCCAGCTCACCAGGGGGACTACCAGGGAATGAGCAGTTCTTC.

This chain joins TRBV27 and TRBJ1-4; D remains ambiguous. CDR3 length: 14 residues. The germline CDR1 and CDR2 sequences are MNHEY and SMNVEV (reference sequence). V was clipped by 6 bases and J by 7 bases, with 15 bases between them. CDR3 sequence: CASSQERKSEKLFF. CDR3 DNA: TGTGCCAGCAGCCAGGAAAGGAAAAGTGAAAAACTGTTTTTT. The whole variable domain, filled in from reference TRBV27 and TRBJ1-4, reads EAQVTQNPRYLITVTGKKLTVTCSQNMNHEYMSWYRQDPGLGLRQIYYSMNVEVTDKGDVPEGYKVSRKEKRNFPLILESPSPNQTSLYFCASSQERKSEKLFFGSGTQLSVL.

The DNA of the CDR3 is TGTGCCAGCAGCTTAGCCGGGGCCAACGTCCTGACTTTC. Translation gives CASSLAGANVLTF. V usage is TRBV11-2 and J usage is TRBJ2-6, with D uncertain. The CDR3 length is 13 residues. Germline V gene data show CDR1 as SGHAT and CDR2 as FQNNGV. V was shortened by 1 base and J by 4 bases, with 2 bases between the two germline ends.

This clone came up once. This rearrangement joins TRBV7-2 to TRBJ1-3; D gene unclear. There are 14 residues in the CDR3. V was trimmed by 5 bases and J by 0 bases, leaving 8 bases between them. Germline V lookup: CDR1 SGHTA, CDR2 FQGNSA. CDR3 residues: CASSPTNSGNTIYF. Here the CDR3 DNA reads TGTGCCAGCAGCCCGACGAACTCTGGAAACACCATATATTTT.

This chain uses TRBV19 with TRBJ1-2, with TRBD1 as a possible D gene (6 bases). The CDR3 covers 15 residues. The V gene's germline CDR1 is LNHDA and CDR2 SQIVND (reference sequence). Trimming took 4 bases from V and 0 from J, leaving 12 bases between them. CDR3 DNA: TGTGCCAGTAGTAACCACAGGGTAGCTAACTATGGCTACACCTTC. Translated: CASSNHRVANYGYTF.

A single count supports this clone. The chain employs TRBV4-1 and TRBJ2-7, with D possibly called TRBD1 or TRBD2 (5 bases each). The CDR3 has 13 residues. Looked up from germline, CDR1 is MGHRA and CDR2 is YSYEKL. Trimming left V 4 bases short and J 3 bases short, with 10 bases between. In nucleotides, the CDR3 is TGCGCCAGCAGCCTAAGGGACGGCTACGAGCAGTACGTC. Translation: CASSLRDGYEQYV.

V and J are TRBV2 and TRBJ2-3, with a possible D match to TRBD2 (6 bases). The germline V gene has CDR1 SNHLY and CDR2 FYNNEI. The germline V and J ends were trimmed by 8 bases and 6 bases, with 15 bases remaining between them. The CDR3 sequence is 13 residues long. The CDR3 DNA is TGTGCCAGCGTGCGGGACTCAGGGGATACGCAGTATTTT. Translating it yields CASVRDSGDTQYF. Complete variable domain (other parts from reference TRBV2 and TRBJ2-3): EPEVTQTPSHQVTQMGQEVILRCVPISNHLYFYWYRQILGQKVEFLVSFYNNEISEKSEIFDDQFSVERPDGSNFTLKIRSTKLEDSAMYFCASVRDSGDTQYFGPGTRLTVL.

The CDR3 DNA sequence: TGTGCCACCGTCCCCGGGGGGGCCTTGGAGACCCAGTACTTC. This gives the protein CATVPGGALETQYF. The V and J genes are TRBV15 and TRBJ2-5, with TRBD2 matching 8 bases. This CDR3 has 14 residues. Trimming removed 8 bases from V and 5 bases from J; junction bases left unmatched: 10. From germline, CDR1 is LNHNV and CDR2 YYDKDF (reference sequence).

The chain uses TRBV7-8 and TRBJ2-5; either TRBD1 or TRBD2 may fit D (5 bases each). The CDR3 is made up of 16 amino acids. V was shortened by 5 bases and J by 1 base, with 17 bases between the two germline ends. Germline CDR1 is SGHVS and CDR2 is FQNEAQ. CDR3 nucleotides: TGTGCCAGCAGCCCGGGGCGGGTGCTGATCCAAGAGACCCAGTACTTC. Amino acids: CASSPGRVLIQETQYF.